Listed below are T cell receptor beta chains from one sample, sequenced in a study of OX40 agonist ivuxolimab in advanced cancers. TCRdb's copy holds only in-frame clones and misses some; the assay was immunoSEQ multiplex PCR. Among around 28,000 clones listed, more than 85% were seen once. Material: CD4+ or CD8+ T cells sorted from blood, obtained in a trial of the OX40 agonist ivuxolimab. The receptor source for this set is an adult with an advanced solid tumor such as melanoma, head and neck, liver or kidney cancer. Both conserved end residues are trimmed from each CDR3. The order of the fields is J gene, D gene, V gene, clone size, CDR3 protein. The D gene is left open where the match is weak. A clone size is listed for some rows: how often the clone was seen (once, few, many), or a class if it is expanded.

j_gene: TRBJ1-1; d_gene: -; v_gene: TRBV19; abundance: -; CDR3aa: ASIDLRDRNTEAF
j_gene: TRBJ2-3; d_gene: -; v_gene: TRBV10-3; abundance: -; CDR3aa: AISESLTDTQY
j_gene: TRBJ1-5; d_gene: TRBD1; v_gene: TRBV4-2; abundance: -; CDR3aa: ASSQDPTGDQPQH
j_gene: TRBJ2-5; d_gene: -; v_gene: TRBV11-1; abundance: -; CDR3aa: ASSFERGGETQY
j_gene: TRBJ2-6; d_gene: -; v_gene: TRBV15; abundance: -; CDR3aa: ATSKYRNTGANVLT
j_gene: TRBJ2-7; d_gene: -; v_gene: TRBV27; abundance: -; CDR3aa: ASSWGISYEQY
j_gene: TRBJ2-7; d_gene: TRBD2; v_gene: TRBV6-6; abundance: -; CDR3aa: ASSYSLAADPVEQY
j_gene: TRBJ1-4; d_gene: -; v_gene: TRBV7-9; abundance: -; CDR3aa: ASSPYFGQATNEKLF
j_gene: TRBJ1-1; d_gene: -; v_gene: TRBV10-3; abundance: -; CDR3aa: AISEREAGTEAF
j_gene: TRBJ2-3; d_gene: TRBD1; v_gene: TRBV5-6; abundance: few; CDR3aa: ASTAPGQGKSDTQY
j_gene: TRBJ2-2; d_gene: TRBD1; v_gene: TRBV25-1; abundance: -; CDR3aa: ASLGTAYTGELF
j_gene: TRBJ2-3; d_gene: -; v_gene: TRBV6-1; abundance: -; CDR3aa: ASSEENTQY
j_gene: TRBJ2-7; d_gene: TRBD1; v_gene: TRBV7-9; abundance: -; CDR3aa: ASSGQGVAYEQY
j_gene: TRBJ2-1; d_gene: -; v_gene: TRBV7-9; abundance: -; CDR3aa: ASSSVRDNEQF
j_gene: TRBJ2-7; d_gene: -; v_gene: TRBV6-1; abundance: medium-sized; CDR3aa: ASSEALVLSYEQY
j_gene: TRBJ2-5; d_gene: TRBD2; v_gene: TRBV9; abundance: -; CDR3aa: ASSVDSSSGPQETQY
j_gene: TRBJ2-1; d_gene: -; v_gene: TRBV7-9; abundance: -; CDR3aa: ASSLALEYEQF
j_gene: TRBJ2-7; d_gene: -; v_gene: TRBV2; abundance: few; CDR3aa: ATKGLSYEQY
j_gene: TRBJ2-5; d_gene: TRBD1; v_gene: TRBV6-6; abundance: -; CDR3aa: ASSYPGTGQETQY
j_gene: TRBJ1-2; d_gene: TRBD1; v_gene: TRBV15; abundance: -; CDR3aa: ATSRGQGGIIGYT
j_gene: TRBJ1-6; d_gene: -; v_gene: TRBV27; abundance: -; CDR3aa: ASSSRPFIPLH
j_gene: TRBJ2-2; d_gene: TRBD1; v_gene: TRBV6-5; abundance: -; CDR3aa: ASTRGQGNTGELF
j_gene: -; d_gene: -; v_gene: TRBV27; abundance: -; CDR3aa: ASSSPGHNIYEQY
j_gene: TRBJ2-1; d_gene: -; v_gene: TRBV27; abundance: -; CDR3aa: ASSSLGGGLSSYNEQF
j_gene: TRBJ2-1; d_gene: -; v_gene: TRBV6-5; abundance: -; CDR3aa: ASSSQPASNEQF
j_gene: TRBJ2-2; d_gene: -; v_gene: TRBV7-2; abundance: -; CDR3aa: ASSPRALTGELF
j_gene: TRBJ1-2; d_gene: -; v_gene: TRBV2; abundance: -; CDR3aa: ASSGQSDYGYT
j_gene: TRBJ2-7; d_gene: -; v_gene: TRBV7-3; abundance: once; CDR3aa: ASSLLPLYEQY
j_gene: TRBJ2-7; d_gene: TRBD2; v_gene: TRBV15; abundance: -; CDR3aa: ATSRDRGRSYEQY
j_gene: TRBJ2-7; d_gene: -; v_gene: TRBV6-6; abundance: -; CDR3aa: ASSYEGVTGEQY
j_gene: TRBJ2-5; d_gene: -; v_gene: TRBV7-9; abundance: -; CDR3aa: ASSDYRAQETQY
j_gene: TRBJ2-5; d_gene: -; v_gene: TRBV6-5; abundance: -; CDR3aa: ASSYSQGETQY
j_gene: TRBJ2-5; d_gene: -; v_gene: TRBV28; abundance: -; CDR3aa: ASSKSPNPQETQY
j_gene: TRBJ1-2; d_gene: -; v_gene: TRBV6-6; abundance: -; CDR3aa: ASSYRVPGSGYT
j_gene: TRBJ2-1; d_gene: -; v_gene: TRBV14; abundance: -; CDR3aa: ASSQDLLLNNEQF
j_gene: TRBJ2-3; d_gene: TRBD1; v_gene: TRBV2; abundance: -; CDR3aa: ASSRGQGATDTQY
j_gene: TRBJ2-7; d_gene: TRBD1; v_gene: TRBV4-3; abundance: -; CDR3aa: ASSPYAGTDYEQY
j_gene: TRBJ2-5; d_gene: -; v_gene: TRBV11-1; abundance: -; CDR3aa: ASSQQNTPGETQY
j_gene: TRBJ2-1; d_gene: -; v_gene: TRBV19; abundance: -; CDR3aa: ASSIWASRNNEQF
j_gene: TRBJ2-5; d_gene: TRBD2; v_gene: TRBV4-1; abundance: -; CDR3aa: ASSQGASGRVGQTQY
j_gene: TRBJ1-5; d_gene: -; v_gene: TRBV19; abundance: once; CDR3aa: ASSPFGGARNQPQH
j_gene: TRBJ2-1; d_gene: -; v_gene: TRBV7-3; abundance: -; CDR3aa: ASSPGNNEQF